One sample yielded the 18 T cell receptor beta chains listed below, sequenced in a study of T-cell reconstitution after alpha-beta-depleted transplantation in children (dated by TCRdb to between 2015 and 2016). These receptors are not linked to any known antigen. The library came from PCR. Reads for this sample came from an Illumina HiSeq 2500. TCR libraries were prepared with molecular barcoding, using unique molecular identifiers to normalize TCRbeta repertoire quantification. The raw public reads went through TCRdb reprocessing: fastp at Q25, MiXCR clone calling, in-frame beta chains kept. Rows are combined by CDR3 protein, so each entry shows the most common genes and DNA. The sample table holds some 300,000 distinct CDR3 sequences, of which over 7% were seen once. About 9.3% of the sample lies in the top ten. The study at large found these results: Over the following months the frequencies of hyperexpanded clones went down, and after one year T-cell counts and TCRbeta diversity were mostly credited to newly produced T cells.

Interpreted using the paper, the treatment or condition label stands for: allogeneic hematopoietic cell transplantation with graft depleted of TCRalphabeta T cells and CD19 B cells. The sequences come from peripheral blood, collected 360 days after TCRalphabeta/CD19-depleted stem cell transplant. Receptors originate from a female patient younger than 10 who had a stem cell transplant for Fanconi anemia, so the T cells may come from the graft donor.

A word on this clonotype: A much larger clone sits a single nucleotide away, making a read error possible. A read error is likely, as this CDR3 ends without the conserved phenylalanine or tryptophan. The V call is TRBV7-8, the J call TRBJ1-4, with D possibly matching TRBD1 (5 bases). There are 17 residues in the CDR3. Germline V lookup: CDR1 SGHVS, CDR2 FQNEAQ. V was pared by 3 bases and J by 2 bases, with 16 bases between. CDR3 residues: CASSFSSPWGTNEKLFS. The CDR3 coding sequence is TGTGCCAGCAGCTTTAGTAGCCCTTGGGGGACTAATGAAAAACTGTTTTCT.

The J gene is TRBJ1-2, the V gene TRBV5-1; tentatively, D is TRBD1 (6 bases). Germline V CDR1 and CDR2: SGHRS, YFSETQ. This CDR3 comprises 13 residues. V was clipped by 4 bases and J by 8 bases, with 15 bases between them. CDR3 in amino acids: CASSRPAGDGYTF. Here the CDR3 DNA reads TGCGCCAGCAGCCGGCCAGCAGGGGACGGCTACACCTTC. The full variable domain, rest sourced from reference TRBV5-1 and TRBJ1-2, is KAGVTQTPRYLIKTRGQQVTLSCSPISGHRSVSWYQQTPGQGLQFLFEYFSETQRNKGNFPGRFSGRQFSNSRSEMNVSTLELGDSALYLCASSRPAGDGYTFGSGTRLTVV.

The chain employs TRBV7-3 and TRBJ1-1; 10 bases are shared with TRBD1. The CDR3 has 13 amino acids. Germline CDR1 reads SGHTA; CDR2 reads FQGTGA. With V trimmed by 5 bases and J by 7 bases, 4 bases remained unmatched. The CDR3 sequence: CASSLRDRGEAFF. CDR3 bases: TGTGCCAGCAGCCTACGGGACAGGGGTGAAGCTTTCTTT.

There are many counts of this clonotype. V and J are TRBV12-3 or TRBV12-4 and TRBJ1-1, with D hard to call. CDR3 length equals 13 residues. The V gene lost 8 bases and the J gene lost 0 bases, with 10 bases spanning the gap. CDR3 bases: TGTGCCAGCTTTCGTGACCTGAACACTGAAGCTTTCTTT. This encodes CASFRDLNTEAFF.

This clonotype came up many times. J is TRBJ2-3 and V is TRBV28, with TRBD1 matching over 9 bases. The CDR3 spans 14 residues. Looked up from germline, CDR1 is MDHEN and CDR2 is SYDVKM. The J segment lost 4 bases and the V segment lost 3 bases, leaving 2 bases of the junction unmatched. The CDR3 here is CASSFWTGADTQYF. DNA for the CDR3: TGTGCCAGCAGTTTCTGGACAGGGGCAGATACGCAGTATTTT.

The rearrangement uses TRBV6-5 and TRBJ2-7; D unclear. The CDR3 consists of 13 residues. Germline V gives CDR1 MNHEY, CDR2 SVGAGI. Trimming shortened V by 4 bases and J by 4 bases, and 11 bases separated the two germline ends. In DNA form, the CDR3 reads TGTGCCAGCAGTTCACGTGTTAGGTACGAGCAGTACTTC. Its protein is CASSSRVRYEQYF.

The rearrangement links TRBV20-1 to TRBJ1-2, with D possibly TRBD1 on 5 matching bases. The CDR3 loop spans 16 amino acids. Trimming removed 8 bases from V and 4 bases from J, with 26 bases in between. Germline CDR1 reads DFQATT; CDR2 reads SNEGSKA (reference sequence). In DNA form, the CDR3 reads TGCAGTTCCATTATCGGGACCCCGCGGGGGTTCTATGGCTACACCTTC. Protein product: CSSIIGTPRGFYGYTF.

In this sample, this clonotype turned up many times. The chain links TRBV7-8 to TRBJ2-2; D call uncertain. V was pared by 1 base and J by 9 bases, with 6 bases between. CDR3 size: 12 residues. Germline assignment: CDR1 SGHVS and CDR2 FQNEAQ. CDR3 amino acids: CASSLVVRELFF. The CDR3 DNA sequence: TGTGCCAGCAGCTTAGTGGTTCGGGAGCTGTTTTTT. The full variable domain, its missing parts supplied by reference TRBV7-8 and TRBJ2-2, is GAGVSQSPRYKVAKRGQDVALRCDPISGHVSLFWYQQALGQGPEFLTYFQNEAQLDKSGLPSDRFFAERPEGSVSTLKIQRTQQEDSAVYLCASSLVVRELFFGEGSRLTVL.

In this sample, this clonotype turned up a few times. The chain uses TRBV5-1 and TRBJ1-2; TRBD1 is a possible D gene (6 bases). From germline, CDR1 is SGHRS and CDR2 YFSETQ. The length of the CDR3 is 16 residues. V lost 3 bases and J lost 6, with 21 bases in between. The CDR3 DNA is TGCGCCAGCAGCTCCCCAAGGGACAATCCTGTCGATGGCTACACCTTC. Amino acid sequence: CASSSPRDNPVDGYTF.

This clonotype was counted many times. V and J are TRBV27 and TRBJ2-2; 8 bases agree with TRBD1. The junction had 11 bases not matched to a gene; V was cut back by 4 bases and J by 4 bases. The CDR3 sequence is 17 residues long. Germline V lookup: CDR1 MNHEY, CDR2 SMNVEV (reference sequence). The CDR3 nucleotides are TGTGCCAGCAGTTACCAGGGGGCCGCTCGGGGCACCGGGGAGCTGTTTTTT. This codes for CASSYQGAARGTGELFF.

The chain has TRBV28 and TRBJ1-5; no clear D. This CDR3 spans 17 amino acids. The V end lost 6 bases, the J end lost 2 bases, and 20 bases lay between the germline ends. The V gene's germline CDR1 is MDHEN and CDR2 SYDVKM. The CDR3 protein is CASSRIVPREGNQPQHF. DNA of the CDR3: TGTGCCAGCAGCCGGATTGTCCCCAGAGAAGGCAATCAGCCCCAGCATTTT.

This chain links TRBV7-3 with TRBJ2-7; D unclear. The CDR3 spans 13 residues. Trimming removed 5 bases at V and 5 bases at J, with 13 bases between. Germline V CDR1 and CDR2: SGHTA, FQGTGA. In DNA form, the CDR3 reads TGTGCCAGCAGCCCCCCGGGTCGGCACGAGCAGTACTTC. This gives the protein CASSPPGRHEQYF.

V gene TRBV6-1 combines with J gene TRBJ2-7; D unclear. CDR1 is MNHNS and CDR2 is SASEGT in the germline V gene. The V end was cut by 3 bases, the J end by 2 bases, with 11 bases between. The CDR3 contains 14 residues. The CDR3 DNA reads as TGTGCCAGCAGTGACTACCAGGTAGCCTACGAGCAGTACTTC. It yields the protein CASSDYQVAYEQYF.

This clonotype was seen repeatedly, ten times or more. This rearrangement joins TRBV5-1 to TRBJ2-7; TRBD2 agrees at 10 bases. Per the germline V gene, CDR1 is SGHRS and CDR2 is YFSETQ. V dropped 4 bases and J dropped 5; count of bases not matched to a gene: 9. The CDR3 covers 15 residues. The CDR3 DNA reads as TGCGCCAGCAGCCTCTTCGGGACTAGCGTCAACGAGCAGTACTTC. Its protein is CASSLFGTSVNEQYF.

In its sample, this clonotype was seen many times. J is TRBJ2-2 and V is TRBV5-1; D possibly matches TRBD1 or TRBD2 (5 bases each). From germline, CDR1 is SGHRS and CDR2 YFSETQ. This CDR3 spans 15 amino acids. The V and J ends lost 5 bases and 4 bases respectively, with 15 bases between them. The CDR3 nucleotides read TGCGCCAGCAGTCTTTGGGCAGGGACCACCGGGGAGCTGTTTTTT. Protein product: CASSLWAGTTGELFF.

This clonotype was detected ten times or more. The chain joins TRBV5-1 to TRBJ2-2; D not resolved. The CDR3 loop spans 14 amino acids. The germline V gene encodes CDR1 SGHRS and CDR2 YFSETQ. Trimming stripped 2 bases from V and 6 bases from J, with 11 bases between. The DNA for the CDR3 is TGCGCCAGCAGCTTTGACGGAATCCCCGGGGAGCTGTTTTTT. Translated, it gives CASSFDGIPGELFF.

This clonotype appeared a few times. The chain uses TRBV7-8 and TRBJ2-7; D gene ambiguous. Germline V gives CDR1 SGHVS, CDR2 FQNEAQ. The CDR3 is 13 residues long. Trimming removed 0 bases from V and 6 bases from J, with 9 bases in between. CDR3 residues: CASSLALLGEQYV. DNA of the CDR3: TGTGCCAGCAGCTTAGCGCTCCTGGGCGAGCAGTACGTC.

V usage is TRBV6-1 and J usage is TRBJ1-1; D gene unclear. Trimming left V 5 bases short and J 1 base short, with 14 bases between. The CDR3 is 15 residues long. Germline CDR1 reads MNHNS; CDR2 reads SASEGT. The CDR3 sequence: CASSKSGVGNTEAFF. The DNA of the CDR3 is TGTGCCAGCAGTAAGAGCGGGGTTGGGAACACTGAAGCTTTCTTT.